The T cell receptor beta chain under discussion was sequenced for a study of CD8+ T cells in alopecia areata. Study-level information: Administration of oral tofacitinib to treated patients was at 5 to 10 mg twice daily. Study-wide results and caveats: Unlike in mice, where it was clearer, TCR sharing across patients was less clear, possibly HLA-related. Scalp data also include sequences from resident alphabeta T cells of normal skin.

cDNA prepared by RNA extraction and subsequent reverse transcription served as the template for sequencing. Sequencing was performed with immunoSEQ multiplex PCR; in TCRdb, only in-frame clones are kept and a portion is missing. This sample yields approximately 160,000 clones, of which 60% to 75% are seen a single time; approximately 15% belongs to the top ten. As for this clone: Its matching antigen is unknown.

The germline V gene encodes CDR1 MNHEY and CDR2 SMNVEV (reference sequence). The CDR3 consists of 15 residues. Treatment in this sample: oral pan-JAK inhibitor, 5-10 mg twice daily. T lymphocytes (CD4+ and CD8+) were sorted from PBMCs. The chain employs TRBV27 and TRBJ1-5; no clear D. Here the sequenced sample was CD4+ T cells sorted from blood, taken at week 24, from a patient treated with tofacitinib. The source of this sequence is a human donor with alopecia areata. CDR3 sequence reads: CASRAAPVLGQPQHF. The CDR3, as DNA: TGTGCTTCCCGGGCCGCCCCCGTCCTTGGACAGCCCCAGCATTTT.